This TCR beta chain appears in the sequencing data of a study of regulatory T cells in long-lasting Graves disease (dated by TCRdb to about 2021). About the full investigation: Persistent Graves' disease meant more than 5 years of antithyroid drug treatment with TSH receptor autoantibodies that stayed positive. Persistent Graves' disease patients were compared with newly diagnosed Graves' disease patients by peripheral blood TCR sequencing and RNA sequencing. The study took place in China and was registered as a clinical trial. A total of around 35 samples were covered by TCR sequencing, comprising around 13 persistent and 20 or so newly diagnosed Graves' disease patients. In the clinical cohort, patients with persistent Graves' disease had used antithyroid drugs for an average of around ten years. Results the study describes overall, beyond this receptor: Persistent patients shared more public clonotypes among themselves (more than 2,500) than newly diagnosed patients did (nearly 1,000). Compared with newly diagnosed patients, persistent Graves' disease patients had lower TCR Shannon entropy and fewer highly expanded clones, which suggests clonal expansion. The small sample size was acknowledged by the authors as a limitation that may reduce accuracy. Peripheral blood alone was examined, since thyroid tissue, which constituted the primary lesion, could not be accessed. Sequencing and analysis were restricted to the TCR beta chain. Persistent disease showed preferential use of TRBV28, TRBJ1-2 and TRBJ2-5, whereas newly diagnosed disease favored TRBV20-1 and TRBJ2-1.

The protocol used for the library was multiplex PCR. TCRdb names Illumina HiSeq 4000 as the instrument used. TCR beta libraries were built with iRepertoire HTBI primers and Arm-PCR amplification of CDR3 regions. Gel purification was performed on PCR products prior to sequencing. The authors processed their data as follows. Gene usage analysis of CDR3 amino acid clonotypes used the 62 TRBV and approximately 13 TRBJ segments found across samples. Filtered high-quality paired reads were merged into contigs using COPE and FqMerger. BLAST was used to align contigs to IMGT TRBV, TRBD and TRBJ reference genes, with CDR3 defined following IMGT. Any clonotype with a frequency above 0.1% was classified as a highly expanded clone. Shannon entropy was used to measure repertoire diversity, and the Gini coefficient was used to measure V-J evenness. Public clonotypes were defined as clonotypes shared by more than one individual. The public reads were reprocessed in TCRdb via fastp at Q25 and MiXCR, keeping in-frame beta chains. When rows share a CDR3 protein, they turn into one entry using the most common DNA and genes. TCRdb's processing, not the study's, gives the V and J calls here. The sample has roughly 450,000 distinct CDR3 sequences on record, roughly 22% of them singletons. The ten largest clones represent roughly 13% of the sample.

Taken from the germline V gene, the CDR1 and CDR2 loops are SGHTA and FQGNSA. The CDR3 has 13 amino acids, counting the end cysteine and phenylalanine. Only CDR3 DNA is held: 39 bases, read in frame from base 1. Concerning this clonotype itself: It has no known antigen specificity. A far larger clone lies a single base away; this is likely a read error.

The sample's time point label, in plain terms: persistent/refractory GD, antithyroid drugs over 5 years with positive TRAb. For both TCR sequencing and RNA sequencing, RNA was extracted from PBMCs using TRIzol. Graves' disease was diagnosed according to American Thyroid Association guidelines. Patients for the study were recruited at an endocrinology department in Xi'an, China. Each patient gave approximately 10 milliliters of peripheral blood, collected in an EDTA anticoagulant tube. Ficoll Paque Plus density gradient separation was used to isolate PBMCs, and no further T cell sorting was done. An Agilent 2100 Bioanalyzer and agarose gel were used to assess RNA quality, and a NanoDrop 2000 was used to measure RNA concentration.

The rearranged chain carries TRBV7-2 and TRBJ1-5; the D gene identity is not certain. The TCR originated in a female donor with Graves disease. The sample was peripheral blood mononuclear cells (PBMCs), taken when the disease was refractory, from a patient treated with antithyroid drugs. The CDR3 region reads CASSFRSDQPQHF. The DNA is as follows: TGTGCCAGCAGCTTCCGTAGCGATCAGCCCCAGCATTTT.